A selection of T cell receptor beta chains follows, all from one sample in a study of cytotoxic CD8 clonotypes in ibrutinib-treated CLL. Assay: immunoSEQ multiplex PCR; the TCRdb copy retains only in-frame clones and omits some. The sample yields roughly 200,000 clones, roughly 77% seen once. The source was PBMCs, collected after 12 months of ibrutinib treatment. The receptor set was obtained from a human donor with chronic lymphocytic leukemia. Each CDR3 is given with its conserved first and last residue. The order of the fields is V gene, J gene, clone size, D gene, CDR3 protein, CDR3 DNA. The D gene is left open where the match is weak. The size field is filled for only some rows; it gives once, few, many or a size class.

>TRBV29-1|TRBJ1-5|NA|NA
CSAAGASNQPQHF
TGCAGCGCCGCAGGGGCTAGCAATCAGCCCCAGCATTTT
>TRBV29-1|TRBJ1-3|NA|NA
CSGFRGNTIYF
TGCAGCGGCTTCAGGGGTAACACCATATATTTT
>TRBV6-1|TRBJ2-7|once|NA
CASGGQKAGSLEQYF
TGTGCCAGCGGCGGGCAGAAGGCGGGGAGTCTCGAGCAGTACTTC
>TRBV11-2|TRBJ1-1|NA|NA
CASSLSSLAFF
TGTGCCAGCAGCTTGTCCTCTTTGGCTTTCTTT
>TRBV25-1|TRBJ2-5|NA|TRBD1
CASSKWDRGKTETQYF
TGTGCCAGCAGTAAGTGGGACAGGGGGAAAACTGAGACCCAGTACTTC
>TRBV28|TRBJ2-7|once|TRBD2
CASSRAGRTYEQYF
TGTGCCAGCAGCCGTGCCGGGAGGACTTACGAGCAGTACTTC
>TRBV7-9|TRBJ2-1|NA|TRBD2
CASSPTQRGGYNEQFF
TGTGCCAGCAGCCCTACGCAGCGGGGTGGTTACAATGAGCAGTTCTTC
>TRBV19|TRBJ2-1|NA|NA
CAISRHPYNEQFF
TGTGCCATATCCCGACACCCCTACAATGAGCAGTTCTTC
>TRBV5-8|TRBJ2-5|once|TRBD1
CASSSEGAEGTQYF
TGTGCCAGCAGCTCTGAGGGGGCCGAAGGGACCCAGTACTTC
>TRBV21-1|TRBJ1-2|NA|NA
CASRGTGASYGYTF
TGTGCCAGCAGGGGGACAGGGGCTAGCTATGGCTACACCTTC
>TRBV18|TRBJ2-1|NA|NA
CASSPPSGSSYNEQFF
TGTGCCAGCTCACCACCGTCCGGGAGCTCCTACAATGAGCAGTTCTTC
>TRBV27|TRBJ2-7|NA|TRBD1
CASSYGTGGAEQYF
TGTGCCAGCAGCTACGGGACAGGGGGCGCCGAGCAGTACTTC
>TRBV28|TRBJ1-2|few|NA
CASTTGFGYTF
TGTGCCAGCACCACTGGGTTTGGCTACACCTTC
>TRBV9|TRBJ2-3|NA|NA
CASSVRISDTQYF
TGTGCCAGCAGCGTACGGATTTCAGATACGCAGTATTTT
>TRBV7-3|TRBJ1-4|NA|NA
CASSSPDHSTNEKLFF
TGTGCCAGCAGTTCGCCAGATCACTCAACTAATGAAAAACTGTTTTTT
>TRBV7-2|TRBJ2-3|once|NA
CASNLRGASTDTQYF
TGTGCCAGCAACCTCAGGGGTGCTAGCACAGATACGCAGTATTTT
>TRBV7-2|TRBJ2-6|once|NA
CASSQTSGLGANVLTF
TGTGCCAGCAGCCAGACTTCGGGGCTCGGGGCCAACGTCCTGACTTTC
>TRBV28|TRBJ2-7|NA|TRBD1
CASTGFAGGWEQYF
TGTGCCAGCACTGGGTTCGCAGGGGGATGGGAGCAGTACTTC
>TRBV6-5|TRBJ2-7|NA|NA
CAASKGTYEQYF
TGTGCCGCATCGAAGGGAACCTACGAGCAGTACTTC
>TRBV5-6|TRBJ1-3|NA|TRBD1
CASSSRDRGYNTIYF
TGTGCCAGCAGCAGCCGGGACAGGGGGTATAACACCATATATTTT
>TRBV6-6|TRBJ1-2|NA|TRBD1
CASSLTGNYGYTF
TGTGCCAGCAGTTTGACAGGGAACTATGGCTACACCTTC
>TRBV5-4|TRBJ2-6|NA|TRBD2
CASSPGTSGSLTGANVLTF
TGCGCCAGCAGCCCAGGGACTAGCGGGAGCTTAACTGGGGCCAACGTCCTGACTTTC
>TRBV7-3|TRBJ2-1|NA|NA
CASSQRGGYSPYNEQFF
TGTGCCAGCAGCCAAAGAGGAGGCTATTCCCCCTACAATGAGCAGTTCTTC